This T cell receptor beta chain was captured by sequencing in a study of response to subunit inactivated influenza vaccine. About this clonotype itself: The antigen remains undetermined.

The study, taken as a whole, reports: Authors suggested seasonal influenza vaccinations each recruit few new T cells.

TCRdb independently ran MiXCR on the RT-PCR reads; one entry per CDR3 protein. The data contain some 640,000 distinct CDR3 sequences, around 14% of them seen just once; the ten biggest clones take up 6.5% to 8.5%. CDR1 is SGHTA, CDR2 FQGNSA, per germline. The CDR3 runs 17 residues. V was shortened by 6 bases and J by 3 bases, with 24 bases between the two germline ends. The sequences come from PBMCs from blood, collected approximately 15 days before vaccination. The TCR comes from a man aged 50 to 59 who received an inactivated influenza vaccine. The J gene is TRBJ2-7, the V gene TRBV7-2; a possible D gene is TRBD2 (5 bases). The CDR3 bases are TGTGCCAGCAGTCTGGAGGCCTCACCCTGGGCTTTCTACGAGCAGTACTTC. Translated, it gives CASSLEASPWAFYEQYF. Full variable domain (missing parts from reference TRBV7-2 and TRBJ2-7): GAGVSQSPSNKVTEKGKDVELRCDPISGHTALYWYRQSLGQGLEFLIYFQGNSAPDKSGLPSDRFSAERTGGSVSTLTIQRTQQEDSAVYLCASSLEASPWAFYEQYFGPGTRLTVT.